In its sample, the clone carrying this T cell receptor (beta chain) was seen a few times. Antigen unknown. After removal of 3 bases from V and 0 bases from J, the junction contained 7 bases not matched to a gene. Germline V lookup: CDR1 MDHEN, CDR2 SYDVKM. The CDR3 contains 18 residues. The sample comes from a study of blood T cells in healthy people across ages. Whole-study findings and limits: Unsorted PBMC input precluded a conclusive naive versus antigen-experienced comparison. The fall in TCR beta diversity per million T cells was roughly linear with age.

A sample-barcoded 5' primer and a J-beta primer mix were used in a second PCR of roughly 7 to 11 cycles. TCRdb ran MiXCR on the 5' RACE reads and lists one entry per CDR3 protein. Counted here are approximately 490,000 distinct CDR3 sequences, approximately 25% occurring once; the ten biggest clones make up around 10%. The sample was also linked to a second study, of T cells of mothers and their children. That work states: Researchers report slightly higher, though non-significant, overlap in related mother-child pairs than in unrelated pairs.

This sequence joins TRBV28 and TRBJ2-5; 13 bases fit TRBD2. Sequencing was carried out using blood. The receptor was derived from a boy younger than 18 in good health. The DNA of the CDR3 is TGTGCCAGCAGTTTCAGGACTAGCGGGGGAGAGTACCAAGAGACCCAGTACTTC. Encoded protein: CASSFRTSGGEYQETQYF.